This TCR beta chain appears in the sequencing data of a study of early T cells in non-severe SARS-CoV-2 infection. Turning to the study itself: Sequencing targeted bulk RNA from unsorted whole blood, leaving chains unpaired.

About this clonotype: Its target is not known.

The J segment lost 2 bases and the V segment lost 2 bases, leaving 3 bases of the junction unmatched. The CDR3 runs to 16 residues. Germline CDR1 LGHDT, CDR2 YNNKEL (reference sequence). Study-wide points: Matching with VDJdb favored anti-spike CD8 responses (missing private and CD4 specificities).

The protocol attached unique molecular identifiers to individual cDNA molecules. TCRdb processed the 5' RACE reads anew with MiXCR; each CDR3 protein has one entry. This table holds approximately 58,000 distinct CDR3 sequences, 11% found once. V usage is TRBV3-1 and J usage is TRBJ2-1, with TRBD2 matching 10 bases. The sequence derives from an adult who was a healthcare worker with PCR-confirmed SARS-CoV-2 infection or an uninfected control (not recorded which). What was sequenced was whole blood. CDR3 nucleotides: TGTGCCAGCAGCCAACTGAGCGGGAGGGCCTACAATGAGCAGTTCTTC. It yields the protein CASSQLSGRAYNEQFF.